This TCR beta chain stems from a study of immune heterogeneity within non-small cell lung tumors. It was a multiplex PCR that amplified TCR beta CDR3, with 32 V and 13 J primers. TCRdb re-analysed the multiplex PCR reads in MiXCR, keeping a single row per CDR3 protein. The sample has roughly 5,400 distinct CDR3 sequences, about a fifth seen once. Template was bulk tumor genomic DNA, 500 to 650 ng per sample. Every primary tumor yielded several biopsies, spaced far apart, that were taken during surgery. The study cohort was described as untreated, and its members had newly diagnosed non-small cell lung cancer. They went on to have curative surgery. The germline gives CDR1 MNHNS, CDR2 SASEGT. This CDR3 is built from 13 residues. Trimming pared 4 bases from V and 8 bases from J, leaving 12 bases between. By proportion, this clonotype is medium-sized.

The chain links TRBV6-1 to TRBJ2-1; TRBD2 might be the D (6 bases). Sequencing input: lung tumor tissue. This receptor was obtained from a man in his 60s with non-small cell lung cancer. CDR3 protein: CASSARRVDEQFF. In DNA, the CDR3 is TGTGCCAGCAGTGCCAGGAGGGTTGATGAGCAGTTCTTC.